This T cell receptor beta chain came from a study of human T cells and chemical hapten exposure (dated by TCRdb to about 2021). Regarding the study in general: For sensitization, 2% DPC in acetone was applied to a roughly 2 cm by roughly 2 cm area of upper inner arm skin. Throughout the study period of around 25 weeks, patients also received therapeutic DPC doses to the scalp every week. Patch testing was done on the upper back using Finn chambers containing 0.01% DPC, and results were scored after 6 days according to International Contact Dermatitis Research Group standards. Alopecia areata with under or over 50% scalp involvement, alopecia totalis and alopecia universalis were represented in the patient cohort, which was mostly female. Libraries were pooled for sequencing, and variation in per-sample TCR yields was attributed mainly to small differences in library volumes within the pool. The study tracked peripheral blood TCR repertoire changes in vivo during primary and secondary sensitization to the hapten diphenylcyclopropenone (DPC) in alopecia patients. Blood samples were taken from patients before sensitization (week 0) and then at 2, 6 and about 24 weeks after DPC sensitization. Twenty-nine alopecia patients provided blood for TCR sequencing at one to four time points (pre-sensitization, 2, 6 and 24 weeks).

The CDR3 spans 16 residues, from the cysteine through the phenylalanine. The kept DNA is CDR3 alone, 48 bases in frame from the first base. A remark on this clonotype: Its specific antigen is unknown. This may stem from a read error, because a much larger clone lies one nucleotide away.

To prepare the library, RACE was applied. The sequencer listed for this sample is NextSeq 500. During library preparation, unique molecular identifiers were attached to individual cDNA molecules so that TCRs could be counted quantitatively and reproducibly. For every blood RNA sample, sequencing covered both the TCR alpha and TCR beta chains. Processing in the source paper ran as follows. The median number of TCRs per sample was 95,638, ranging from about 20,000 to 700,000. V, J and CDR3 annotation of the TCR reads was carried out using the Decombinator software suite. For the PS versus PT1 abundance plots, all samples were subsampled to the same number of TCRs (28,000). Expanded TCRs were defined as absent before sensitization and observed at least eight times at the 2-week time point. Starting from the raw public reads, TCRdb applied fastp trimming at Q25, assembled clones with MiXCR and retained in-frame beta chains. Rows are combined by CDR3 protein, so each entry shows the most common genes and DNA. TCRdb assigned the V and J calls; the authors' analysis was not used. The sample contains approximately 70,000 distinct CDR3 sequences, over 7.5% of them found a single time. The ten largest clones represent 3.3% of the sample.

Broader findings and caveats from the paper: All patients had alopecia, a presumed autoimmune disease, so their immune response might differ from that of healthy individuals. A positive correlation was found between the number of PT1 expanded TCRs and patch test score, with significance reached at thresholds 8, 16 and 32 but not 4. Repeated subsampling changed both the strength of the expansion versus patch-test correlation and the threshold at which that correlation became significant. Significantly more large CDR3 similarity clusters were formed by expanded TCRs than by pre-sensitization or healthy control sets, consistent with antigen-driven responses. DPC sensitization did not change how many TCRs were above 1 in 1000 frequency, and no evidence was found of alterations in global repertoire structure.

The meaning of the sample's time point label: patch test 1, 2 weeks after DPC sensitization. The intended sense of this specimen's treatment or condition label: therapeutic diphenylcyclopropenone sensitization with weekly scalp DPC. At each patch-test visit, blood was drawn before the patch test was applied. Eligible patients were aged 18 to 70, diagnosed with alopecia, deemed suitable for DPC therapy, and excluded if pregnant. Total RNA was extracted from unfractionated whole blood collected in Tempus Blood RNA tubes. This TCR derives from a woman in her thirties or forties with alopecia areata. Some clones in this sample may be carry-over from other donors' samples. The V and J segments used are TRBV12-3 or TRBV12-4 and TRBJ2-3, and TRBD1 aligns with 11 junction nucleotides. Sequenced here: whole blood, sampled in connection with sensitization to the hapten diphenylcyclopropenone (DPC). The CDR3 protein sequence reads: CASSPTDRGLTDTQCF. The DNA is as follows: TGTGCCAGCAGTCCCACGGACAGGGGGCTTACAGATACGCAGTGTTTT.